The rows below give T cell receptor beta chains drawn from one sample of a study of T-cell reconstitution after alpha-beta-depleted transplantation in children. From the PCR reads, TCRdb called clonotypes with MiXCR, one entry per CDR3 protein. The repertoire holds fewer than 750,000 distinct CDR3 sequences, with roughly 24% as singletons. The sample consisted of PBMCs, mostly from graft donor cells, taken 360 days after TCRalphabeta/CD19-depleted stem cell transplant. The receptors originated from a boy younger than two who had a stem cell transplant for acute myeloid leukemia, so the T cells may come from the graft donor. Each CDR3 is given with its conserved first and last residue. Fields, in order: J gene, V gene, CDR3 protein.

>TRBJ2-3|TRBV15
CATSRRDTVGTDTQYF
>TRBJ1-2|TRBV27
CASSMTGNNYGYTF
>TRBJ2-1|TRBV6-2/TRBV6-3
CASRAHSRIPLGDEQFF
>TRBJ2-5|TRBV15
CATRGQNQETQYF
>TRBJ2-5|TRBV7-3
CASSLRGDRQETQYF
>TRBJ2-1|TRBV6-1
CASSDPGTGGRNEQFF
>TRBJ2-1|TRBV5-5
CASSLVTGGYNEQFF
>TRBJ1-1|TRBV20-1
CSAIQGDLTEAFF
>TRBJ2-5|TRBV7-3
CASSLRGTSGSSETQYF
>TRBJ2-7|TRBV20-1
CSARVDPGQGTYELYF
>TRBJ2-7|TRBV6-2/TRBV6-3
CASKGTGFYEQYF
>TRBJ2-5|TRBV15
CATSTQGTGGTQYF
>TRBJ2-1|TRBV7-8
CASSLARTVRSYNEQFF
>TRBJ1-1|TRBV28
CASSIAGGSTEAFF
>TRBJ2-1|TRBV12-3/TRBV12-4
CASSFPLNEQFF
>TRBJ2-2|TRBV7-6
CASSFAGTSGTGELFF
>TRBJ2-3|TRBV4-1
CASSPFAGTGGTDTQYF
>TRBJ2-7|TRBV11-3
CASTLGTGGYEQYF
>TRBJ2-6|TRBV7-9
CASSLKGQGTGANVLTF
>TRBJ2-7|TRBV2
CASIAWHYEQYF
>TRBJ2-7|TRBV14
CASSPSGVLGEQYF
>TRBJ1-4|TRBV29-1
CSVADVEKLFF
>TRBJ2-1|TRBV20-1
CSARSPGGSSYNEQFF
>TRBJ1-1|TRBV20-1
CSASKGLRTEAFF
>TRBJ1-2|TRBV4-2
CASSQKQGGYTF
>TRBJ2-5|TRBV20-1
CSARAWDRGKTQYF
>TRBJ2-7|TRBV12-3/TRBV12-4
CASSDRSGTGSEQYF
>TRBJ1-6|TRBV28
CASSPPDRNSPLHF
>TRBJ2-3|TRBV12-3/TRBV12-4
CASSVSVDTQYF
>TRBJ2-5|TRBV2
CASGQGARPEYF
>TRBJ2-2|TRBV4-1
CASSQERDTPTGELFF
>TRBJ1-1|TRBV2
CASSPQGGETEAFF
>TRBJ1-3|TRBV6-5
CASSYGGSGNSIYF
>TRBJ2-1|TRBV18
CASSPIPGQGVYNEQFF
>TRBJ2-1|TRBV10-3
CAIEAGANNEQFF
>TRBJ2-6|TRBV6-1
CASSRASGANVLTF